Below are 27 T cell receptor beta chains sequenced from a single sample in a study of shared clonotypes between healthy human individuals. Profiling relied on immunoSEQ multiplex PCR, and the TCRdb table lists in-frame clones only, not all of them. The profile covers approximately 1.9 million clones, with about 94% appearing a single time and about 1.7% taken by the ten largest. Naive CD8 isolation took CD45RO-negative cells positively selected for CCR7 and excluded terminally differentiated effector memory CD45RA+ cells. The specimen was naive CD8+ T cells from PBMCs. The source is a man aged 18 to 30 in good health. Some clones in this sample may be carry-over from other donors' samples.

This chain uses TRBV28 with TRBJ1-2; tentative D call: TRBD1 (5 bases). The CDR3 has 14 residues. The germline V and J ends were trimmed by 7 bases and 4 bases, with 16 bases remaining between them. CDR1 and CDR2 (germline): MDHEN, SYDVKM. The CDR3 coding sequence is TGTGCCAGCATAGCAATGATTGGGGGCTATGGCTACACCTTC. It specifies CASIAMIGGYGYTF.

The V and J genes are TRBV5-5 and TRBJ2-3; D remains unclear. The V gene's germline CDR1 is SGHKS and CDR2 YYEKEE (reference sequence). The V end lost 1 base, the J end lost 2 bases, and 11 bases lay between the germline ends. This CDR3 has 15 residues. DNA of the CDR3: TGTGCCAGCAGCTTGCGCCCAGGATACACAGATACGCAGTATTTT. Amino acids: CASSLRPGYTDTQYF.

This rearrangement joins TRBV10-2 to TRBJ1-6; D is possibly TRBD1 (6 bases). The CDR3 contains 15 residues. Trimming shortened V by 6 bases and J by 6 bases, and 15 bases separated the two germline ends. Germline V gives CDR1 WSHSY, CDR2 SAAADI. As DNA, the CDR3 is TGCGCCAGCAGACCGAAACAGGGCCCTAATTCACCCCTCCACTTT. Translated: CASRPKQGPNSPLHF.

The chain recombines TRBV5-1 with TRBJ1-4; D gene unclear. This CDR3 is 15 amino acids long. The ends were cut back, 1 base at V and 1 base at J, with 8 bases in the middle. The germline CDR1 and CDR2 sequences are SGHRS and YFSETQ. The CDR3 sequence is CASSLREKTNEKLFF. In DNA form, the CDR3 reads TGCGCCAGCAGCTTGCGCGAGAAAACTAATGAAAAACTGTTTTTT.

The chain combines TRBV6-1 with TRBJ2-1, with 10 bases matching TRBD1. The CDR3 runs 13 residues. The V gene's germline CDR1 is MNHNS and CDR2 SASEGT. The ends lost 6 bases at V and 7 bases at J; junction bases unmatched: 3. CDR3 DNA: TGTGCCAGCAGGGACAGGGGGGAGAATGAGCAGTTCTTC. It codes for CASRDRGENEQFF.

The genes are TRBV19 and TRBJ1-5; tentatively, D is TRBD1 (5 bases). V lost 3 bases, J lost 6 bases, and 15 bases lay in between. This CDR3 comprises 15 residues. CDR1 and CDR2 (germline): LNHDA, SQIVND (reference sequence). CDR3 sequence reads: CASSIGAGGGQPQHF. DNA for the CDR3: TGTGCCAGTAGTATTGGGGCAGGAGGAGGTCAGCCCCAGCATTTT.

The CDR3 spells CASSFRAGGSYNEQFF. Here the CDR3 DNA reads TGTGCCAGCAGCTTCAGAGCGGGAGGCTCCTACAATGAGCAGTTCTTC. The genes are TRBV9 and TRBJ2-1; 9 bases agree with TRBD2. Germline trimming cut 4 bases from V and 0 bases from J; bases unmatched to any gene: 5. The CDR3 contains 16 residues. The V gene's germline CDR1 is SGDLS and CDR2 YYNGEE.

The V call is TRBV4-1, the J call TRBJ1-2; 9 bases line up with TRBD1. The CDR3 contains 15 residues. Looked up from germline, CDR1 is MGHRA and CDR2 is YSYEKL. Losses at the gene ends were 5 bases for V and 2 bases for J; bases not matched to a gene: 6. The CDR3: CASSSWDRANYGYTF. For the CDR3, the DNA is TGCGCCAGCAGCTCCTGGGACAGGGCCAACTATGGCTACACCTTC.

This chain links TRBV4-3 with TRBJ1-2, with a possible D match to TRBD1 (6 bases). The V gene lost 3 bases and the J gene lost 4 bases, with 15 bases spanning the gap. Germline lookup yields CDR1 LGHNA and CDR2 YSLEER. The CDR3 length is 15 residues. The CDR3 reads CASSQGTGDTYGYTF. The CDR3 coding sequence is TGCGCCAGCAGCCAGGGAACGGGGGACACCTATGGCTACACCTTC.

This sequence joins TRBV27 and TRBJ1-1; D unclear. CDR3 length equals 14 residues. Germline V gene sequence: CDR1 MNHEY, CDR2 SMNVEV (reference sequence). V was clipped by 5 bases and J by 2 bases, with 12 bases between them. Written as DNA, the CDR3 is TGTGCCAGCAGTCCCCGCGGATTTAACACTGAAGCTTTCTTT. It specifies CASSPRGFNTEAFF.

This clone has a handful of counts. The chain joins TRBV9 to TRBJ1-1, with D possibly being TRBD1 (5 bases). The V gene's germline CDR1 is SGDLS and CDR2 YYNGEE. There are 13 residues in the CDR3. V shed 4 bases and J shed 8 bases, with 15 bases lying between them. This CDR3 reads CASSSPLGPEAFF. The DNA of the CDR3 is TGTGCCAGCAGCTCTCCATTGGGGCCAGAAGCTTTCTTT.

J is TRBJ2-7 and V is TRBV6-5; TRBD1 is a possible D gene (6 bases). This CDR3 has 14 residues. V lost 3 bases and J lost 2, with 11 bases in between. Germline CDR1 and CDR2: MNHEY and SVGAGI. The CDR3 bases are TGTGCCAGCAGTTATAGGGCAGGGGCCTACGAGCAGTACTTC. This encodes CASSYRAGAYEQYF.

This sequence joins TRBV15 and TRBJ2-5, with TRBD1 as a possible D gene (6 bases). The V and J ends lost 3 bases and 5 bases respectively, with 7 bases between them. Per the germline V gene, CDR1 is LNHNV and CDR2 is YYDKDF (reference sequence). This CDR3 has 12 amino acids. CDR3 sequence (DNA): TGTGCCACCAGCAGGAGGGGGGAGACCCAGTACTTC. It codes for CATSRRGETQYF.

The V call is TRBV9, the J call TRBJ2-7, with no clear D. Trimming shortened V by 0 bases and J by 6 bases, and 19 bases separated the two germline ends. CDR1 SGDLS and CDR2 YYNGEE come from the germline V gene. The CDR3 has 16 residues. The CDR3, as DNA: TGTGCCAGCAGCGTAGCCGGCGGTTTGGGAAATGGCGAGCAGTACTTC. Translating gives CASSVAGGLGNGEQYF.

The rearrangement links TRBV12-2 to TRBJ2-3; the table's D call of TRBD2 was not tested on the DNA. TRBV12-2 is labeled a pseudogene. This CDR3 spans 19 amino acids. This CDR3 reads CASRPSRRDVPSSTDTQYF. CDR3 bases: TGTGCAAGTCGCCCATCCCGGCGGGACGTCCCGTCTAGCACAGATACGCAGTATTTT.

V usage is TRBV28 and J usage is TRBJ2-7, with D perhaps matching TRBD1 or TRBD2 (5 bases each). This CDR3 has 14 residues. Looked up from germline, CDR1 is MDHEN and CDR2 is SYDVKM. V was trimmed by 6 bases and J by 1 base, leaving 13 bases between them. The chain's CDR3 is CASSEGLISYEQYF. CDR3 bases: TGTGCCAGCAGCGAGGGGCTGATATCCTACGAGCAGTACTTC.

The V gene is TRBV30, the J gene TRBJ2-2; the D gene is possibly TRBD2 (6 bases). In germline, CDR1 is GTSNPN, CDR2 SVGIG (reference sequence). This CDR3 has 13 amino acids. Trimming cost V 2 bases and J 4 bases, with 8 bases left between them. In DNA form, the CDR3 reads TGTGCCTGGAGTTTGACTAGCACCGGGGAGCTGTTTTTT. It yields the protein CAWSLTSTGELFF.

Written as DNA, the CDR3 is TGCGCCAGCAGTGAGTCAACAGATACGCAGTATTTT. Translated: CASSESTDTQYF. The chain joins TRBV10-1 to TRBJ2-3; D not certain. CDR1 is WNHNN and CDR2 is SYGVQD in the germline V gene (reference sequence). V lost 0 bases, J lost 3 bases, and 1 base lay in between. This CDR3 has 12 residues.

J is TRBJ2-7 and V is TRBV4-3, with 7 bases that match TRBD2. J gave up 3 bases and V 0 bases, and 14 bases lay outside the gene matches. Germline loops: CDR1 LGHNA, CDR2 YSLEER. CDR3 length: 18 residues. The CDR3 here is CASSQDPPGREGRYEQYF. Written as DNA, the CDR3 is TGCGCCAGCAGCCAAGATCCGCCCGGAAGGGAGGGCCGCTACGAGCAGTACTTC.

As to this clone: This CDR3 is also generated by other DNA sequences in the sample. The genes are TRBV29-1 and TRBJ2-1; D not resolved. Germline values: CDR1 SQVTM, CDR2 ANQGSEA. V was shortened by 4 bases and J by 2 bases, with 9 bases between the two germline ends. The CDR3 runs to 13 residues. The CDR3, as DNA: TGCAGCGTTGTCGAGAGGACCTACAATGAGCAGTTCTTC. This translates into CSVVERTYNEQFF.

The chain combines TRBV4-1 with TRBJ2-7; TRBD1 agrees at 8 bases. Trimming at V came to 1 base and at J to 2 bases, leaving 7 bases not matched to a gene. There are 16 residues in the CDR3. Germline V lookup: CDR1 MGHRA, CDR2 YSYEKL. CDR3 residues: CASSQGFNRGTYEQYF. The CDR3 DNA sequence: TGCGCCAGCAGCCAAGGTTTCAACAGGGGGACCTACGAGCAGTACTTC.

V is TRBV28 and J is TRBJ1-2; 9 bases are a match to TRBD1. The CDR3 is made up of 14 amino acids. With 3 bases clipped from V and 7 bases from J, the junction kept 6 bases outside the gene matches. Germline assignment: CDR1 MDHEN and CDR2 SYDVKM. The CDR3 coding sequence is TGTGCCAGCAGTTTGCGGGACAGGGTAGGTGGCTACACCTTC. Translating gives CASSLRDRVGGYTF.

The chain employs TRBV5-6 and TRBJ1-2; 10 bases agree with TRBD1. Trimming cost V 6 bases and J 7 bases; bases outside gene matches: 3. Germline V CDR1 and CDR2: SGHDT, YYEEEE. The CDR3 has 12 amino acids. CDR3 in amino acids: CASTDRGLGYTF. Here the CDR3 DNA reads TGTGCCAGCACTGACAGGGGGCTTGGCTACACCTTC.

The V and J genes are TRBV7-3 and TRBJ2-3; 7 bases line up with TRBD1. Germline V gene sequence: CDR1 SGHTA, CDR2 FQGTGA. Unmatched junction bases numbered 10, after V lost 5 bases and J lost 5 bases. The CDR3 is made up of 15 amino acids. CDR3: CASSPKGAFIDTQYF. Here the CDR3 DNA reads TGTGCCAGCAGCCCCAAGGGGGCGTTTATAGATACGCAGTATTTT.

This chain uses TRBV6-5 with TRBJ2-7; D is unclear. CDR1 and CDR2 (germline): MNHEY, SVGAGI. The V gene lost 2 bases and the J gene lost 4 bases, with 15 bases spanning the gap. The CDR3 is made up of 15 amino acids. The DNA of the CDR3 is TGTGCCAGCAGTTACGCCGGACCAGGTAGTTACGAGCAGTACTTC. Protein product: CASSYAGPGSYEQYF.

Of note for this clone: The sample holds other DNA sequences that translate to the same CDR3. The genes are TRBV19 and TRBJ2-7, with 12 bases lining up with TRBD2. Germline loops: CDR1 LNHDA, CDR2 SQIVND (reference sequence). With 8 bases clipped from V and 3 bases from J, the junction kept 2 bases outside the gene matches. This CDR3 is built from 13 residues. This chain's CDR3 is CASRLAGDYEQYF. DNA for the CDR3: TGTGCCAGTCGACTAGCGGGAGACTACGAGCAGTACTTC.

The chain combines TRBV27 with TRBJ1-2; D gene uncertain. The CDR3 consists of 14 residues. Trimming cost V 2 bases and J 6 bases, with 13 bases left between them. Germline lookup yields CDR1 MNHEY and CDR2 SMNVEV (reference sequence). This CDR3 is CASSLDSAGHGYTF. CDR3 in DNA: TGTGCCAGCAGTTTAGATTCGGCGGGCCATGGCTACACCTTC.